The source of this T cell receptor beta chain is a study of CD8 T cells in ankylosing spondylitis. This clonotype was observed a few times. What it binds is unknown. Findings of the study overall: In ankylosing spondylitis blood, a motif of about eight highly homologous TCR beta variants appeared characteristic. Clones linked to the disease showed a CD8+ phenotype. They occurred at relatively low frequencies in peripheral blood.

TCRdb passed the 5' RACE reads through MiXCR, listing each CDR3 protein once. In the table there are 230,000 or so distinct CDR3 sequences, about 24% of which are singletons. The CDR3 consists of 14 residues. Trimming removed 6 bases from V and 1 base from J; junction bases left unmatched: 5. The sequenced material came from blood, either unsorted or a sorted T cell fraction (not recorded which). The V call is TRBV12-3 or TRBV12-4, the J call TRBJ1-2; 7 nucleotides align to TRBD1. The receptor was derived from a male donor with ankylosing spondylitis or in good health (not recorded which). The CDR3 DNA follows: TGTGCCAGCAGCCCAGACAGGGATAACTATGGCTACACCTTC. It yields the protein CASSPDRDNYGYTF.